This passage covers 25 T cell receptor beta chains from one sample sequenced in a study of shared clonotypes between healthy human individuals. The repertoire was sequenced with immunoSEQ multiplex PCR; TCRdb's copy has only in-frame clones and lacks some. Of around 510,000 clones detected, around 81% appear once; the ten largest clones hold 9.5% to 15%. Specimen: PBMCs. The receptors stem from a woman in her forties in good health. Some clones in this sample may be carry-over from other donors' samples.

The chain couples TRBV5-8 to TRBJ1-5; D might be TRBD1 (6 bases). The V gene lost 4 bases and the J gene lost 9 bases, with 20 bases spanning the gap. The CDR3 is 15 residues long. The germline CDR1 and CDR2 sequences are SGHTS and YDEGEE. The CDR3 loop is CASSAVGTFRSPQHF. The CDR3 coding sequence is TGTGCCAGCAGCGCAGTCGGGACATTTCGGTCGCCCCAGCATTTT. Filled out from reference TRBV5-8 and TRBJ1-5, the complete variable domain reads EAGVTQSPTHLIKTRGQQATLRCSPISGHTSVYWYQQALGLGLQFLLWYDEGEERNRGNFPPRFSGRQFPNYSSELNVNALELEDSALYLCASSAVGTFRSPQHFGDGTRLSIL.

In DNA form, the CDR3 reads TGTGCCAGCAGCTTGAAACTAGCGGGGGGATATGAGACCCAGTACTTC. It specifies CASSLKLAGGYETQYF. This chain uses TRBV5-6 with TRBJ2-5, with 12 bases identical to TRBD2. The CDR3 is made up of 16 amino acids. Germline V gene data show CDR1 as SGHDT and CDR2 as YYEEEE. V shed 1 base and J 5 bases; nucleotides not matched to a gene: 6. The full variable domain, rest sourced from reference TRBV5-6 and TRBJ2-5, is DAGVTQSPTHLIKTRGQQVTLRCSPKSGHDTVSWYQQALGQGPQFIFQYYEEEERQRGNFPDRFSGHQFPNYSSELNVNALLLGDSALYLCASSLKLAGGYETQYFGPGTRLLVL.

The genes are TRBV11-2 and TRBJ2-1; 10 nucleotides align to TRBD2. The germline gives CDR1 SGHAT, CDR2 FQNNGV. J gave up 4 bases and V 6 bases, and 9 bases lay outside the gene matches. The CDR3 runs 16 residues. The CDR3 reads CASRRIAGGGYNEQFF. CDR3 nucleotide sequence: TGTGCCAGCAGACGGATAGCGGGGGGCGGTTACAATGAGCAGTTCTTC.

This clone has only a few counts. The rearrangement links TRBV27 to TRBJ1-4, with D perhaps TRBD1 (5 bases). This CDR3 comprises 13 residues. Trimming took off 4 bases at V and 8 bases at J, with 11 bases between the two ends. Per germline, CDR1 MNHEY and CDR2 SMNVEV (reference sequence). The CDR3 coding sequence is TGTGCCAGCAGTTATTCAGGGTTCGAAAAACTGTTTTTT. This codes for CASSYSGFEKLFF.

The genes are TRBV18 and TRBJ1-1, with 10 bases matching TRBD1. The CDR3 is 16 residues long. J gave up 0 bases and V 3 bases, and 4 bases lay outside the gene matches. Germline V gives CDR1 KGHSH, CDR2 LQKENI. The CDR3 spells CASSPTGGLMNTEAFF. The CDR3 DNA follows: TGTGCCAGCTCACCGACAGGGGGCCTTATGAACACTGAAGCTTTCTTT.

CDR3 protein: CASSPNPGQGIGETQYF. The CDR3 coding sequence is TGTGCCAGCAGCCCTAACCCGGGACAGGGGATAGGAGAGACCCAGTACTTC. The chain has TRBV7-3 and TRBJ2-5; 10 bases match TRBD1. Per germline, CDR1 SGHTA and CDR2 FQGTGA. This CDR3 spans 17 amino acids. V shed 5 bases, J shed 4 bases, and the junction held 13 bases outside the gene matches.

This chain joins TRBV7-8 and TRBJ2-7; a possible D gene is TRBD2 (6 bases). Looked up from germline, CDR1 is SGHVS and CDR2 is FQNEAQ. The CDR3 length is 14 residues. V lost 3 bases and J 2 bases, leaving 11 bases between the germline ends. This CDR3 is CASSFEGLTYEQYF. The CDR3 DNA reads TGTGCCAGCAGCTTTGAGGGACTTACCTACGAGCAGTACTTC.

This rearrangement joins TRBV6-1 to TRBJ1-5; D gene unclear. V was shortened by 7 bases and J by 2 bases, with 15 bases between the two germline ends. The CDR3 totals 15 residues. CDR1 MNHNS and CDR2 SASEGT come from the germline V gene. The CDR3 loop reads CASMEGLHGNQPQHF. The CDR3 nucleotides are TGTGCCAGCATGGAGGGATTGCATGGCAATCAGCCCCAGCATTTT.

This clone occurred a few times. The chain combines TRBV29-1 with TRBJ1-1; D might be TRBD1 (5 bases). V was pared by 7 bases and J by 3 bases, with 15 bases between. This CDR3 spans 13 amino acids. Germline assignment: CDR1 SQVTM and CDR2 ANQGSEA. In nucleotides, the CDR3 is TGCAGCGCTAATAGTGAGGGGTACACTGAAGCTTTCTTT. This sequence encodes CSANSEGYTEAFF. The full variable domain, its missing parts supplied by reference TRBV29-1 and TRBJ1-1, is SAVISQKPSRDICQRGTSLTIQCQVDSQVTMMFWYRQQPGQSLTLIATANQGSEATYESGFVIDKFPISRPNLTFSTLTVSNMSPEDSSIYLCSANSEGYTEAFFGQGTRLTVV.

The V and J genes are TRBV9 and TRBJ2-7; 13 nucleotides match TRBD2. The V gene's germline CDR1 is SGDLS and CDR2 YYNGEE. CDR3 length: 15 amino acids. J gave up 7 bases and V 4 bases, and 8 bases lay outside the gene matches. CDR3 DNA sequence: TGTGCCAGCAGCCCTCGGACTAGCGGGAGTCGGGAGCAGTACTTC. Its protein is CASSPRTSGSREQYF.

The CDR3 sequence: CASSDFFPGTSGTDTQYF. The CDR3 DNA reads TGTGCCAGCAGTGACTTCTTTCCAGGGACTAGCGGCACAGATACGCAGTATTTT. The chain joins TRBV28 to TRBJ2-3; 10 nucleotides match TRBD2. Per germline, CDR1 MDHEN and CDR2 SYDVKM. V was clipped by 5 bases and J by 1 base; unmatched bases: 12. The CDR3 covers 18 residues.

This clone was detected only once. The genes are TRBV15 and TRBJ2-5; TRBD1 might be the D (5 bases). V was shortened by 0 bases and J by 5 bases, with 13 bases between the two germline ends. This CDR3 contains 15 residues. Looked up from germline, CDR1 is LNHNV and CDR2 is YYDKDF (reference sequence). CDR3 sequence: CATSRDLGESETQYF. The CDR3 bases are TGTGCCACCAGCAGAGATCTAGGGGAATCGGAGACCCAGTACTTC.

This chain links TRBV5-4 with TRBJ2-4, with 10 bases identical to TRBD1. Unmatched junction bases numbered 3, after V lost 2 bases and J lost 1 base. Germline CDR1 reads SGHNT; CDR2 reads YYREEE (reference sequence). This CDR3 is 16 amino acids long. The CDR3 here is CASSFRQGAAKNIQYF. CDR3 DNA sequence: TGTGCCAGCAGCTTCCGACAGGGGGCGGCCAAAAACATTCAGTACTTC.

The table lists this clone with a few counts. The chain links TRBV7-8 to TRBJ2-6, with 9 bases lining up with TRBD2. V gave up 5 bases and J gave up 0 bases; unmatched junction bases: 5. CDR3 length: 17 amino acids. Germline V gives CDR1 SGHVS, CDR2 FQNEAQ. The CDR3 DNA reads as TGTGCCAGCAGCAGTAGCGGGAGACGCTCTGGGGCCAACGTCCTGACTTTC. Its protein product is CASSSSGRRSGANVLTF.

The V and J genes are TRBV27 and TRBJ2-1; 8 nucleotides match TRBD2. The V and J ends lost 2 bases and 3 bases, in that order; junction bases with no gene match: 12. Germline V gene sequence: CDR1 MNHEY, CDR2 SMNVEV (reference sequence). CDR3 length equals 18 residues. CDR3 coding DNA: TGTGCCAGCAGTTTAAGCAGGGGAAGGGCGGGAGGCTACAATGAGCAGTTCTTC. Protein sequence: CASSLSRGRAGGYNEQFF.

This chain links TRBV11-2 with TRBJ1-1; TRBD1 might be the D (6 bases). V lost 3 bases and J 4 bases, leaving 12 bases between the germline ends. Germline V gene data show CDR1 as SGHAT and CDR2 as FQNNGV. The CDR3 totals 14 residues. The CDR3 DNA reads as TGTGCCAGCAGCTTGACAGGCCCTGGCACTGAAGCTTTCTTT. This sequence encodes CASSLTGPGTEAFF.

This chain joins TRBV7-2 and TRBJ1-5; a weak D match, TRBD1 (6 bases). Trimming cost V 2 bases and J 3 bases, with 14 bases left between them. Germline V gene data show CDR1 as SGHTA and CDR2 as FQGNSA. CDR3 length: 16 residues. The CDR3 protein is CASSLWGQANNQPQHF. Written as DNA, the CDR3 is TGTGCCAGCAGCTTATGGGGGCAGGCGAACAATCAGCCCCAGCATTTT.

The chain is built from TRBV15 and TRBJ2-7; 7 bases are shared with TRBD1. The J segment lost 0 bases and the V segment lost 4 bases, leaving 9 bases of the junction unmatched. The CDR3 runs 16 residues. Germline lookup yields CDR1 LNHNV and CDR2 YYDKDF (reference sequence). The CDR3 here is CATSIRGGKSSYEQYF. The CDR3 DNA follows: TGTGCCACCAGCATTCGAGGGGGCAAAAGCTCCTACGAGCAGTACTTC. The entire variable domain, with the rest obtained from reference TRBV15 and TRBJ2-7, is as follows: DAMVIQNPRYQVTQFGKPVTLSCSQTLNHNVMYWYQQKSSQAPKLLFHYYDKDFNNEADTPDNFQSRRPNTSFCFLDIRSPGLGDTAMYLCATSIRGGKSSYEQYFGPGTRLTVT.

This chain links TRBV6-1 with TRBJ1-2; D uncertain. Germline assignment: CDR1 MNHNS and CDR2 SASEGT. Trimming removed 8 bases from V and 6 bases from J, with 16 bases in between. The CDR3 runs 13 residues. CDR3 amino acids: CASLGGVQDGYTF. For the CDR3, the DNA is TGTGCCAGCCTAGGCGGGGTCCAGGATGGCTACACCTTC.

This CDR3 reads CASSDERTVTGYTF. The CDR3 DNA is TGTGCCAGCAGTGATGAAAGGACAGTAACTGGCTACACCTTC. The chain uses TRBV25-1 and TRBJ1-2, with a possible D match to TRBD1 (6 bases). CDR3 length equals 14 residues. V shed 3 bases and J shed 7 bases, with 15 bases lying between them. Germline CDR1 is MGHDK and CDR2 is SYGVNS.

The chain is built from TRBV10-2 and TRBJ2-5, with TRBD2 matching over 11 bases. Germline assignment: CDR1 WSHSY and CDR2 SAAADI. The CDR3 loop spans 14 amino acids. J was trimmed by 4 bases and V by 6 bases; bases with no gene match: 4. The CDR3 DNA sequence: TGCGCCAGCAGGGTAGGACTAGCGGGAGAGACCCAGTACTTC. This sequence encodes CASRVGLAGETQYF.

This clone has just one count. The rearrangement uses TRBV11-2 and TRBJ2-5; 13 nucleotides agree with TRBD2. This CDR3 is 15 amino acids long. V lost 5 bases and J lost 3; bases outside the gene matches: 3. Per the germline V gene, CDR1 is SGHAT and CDR2 is FQNNGV. CDR3 sequence reads: CASSLGLAGEETQYF. Here the CDR3 DNA reads TGTGCCAGCAGCCTAGGACTAGCGGGAGAAGAGACCCAGTACTTC.

This clone was found a few times. This chain joins TRBV10-2 and TRBJ1-3; D is ambiguous. V lost 2 bases, J lost 3 bases, and 14 bases lay in between. Germline V CDR1 and CDR2: WSHSY, SAAADI. The CDR3 totals 16 residues. CDR3 sequence (DNA): TGCGCCAGCAGTGAGGGGAGGACGTCCGTTGGAAACACCATATATTTT. Its protein is CASSEGRTSVGNTIYF.

V usage is TRBV28 and J usage is TRBJ2-1; perhaps TRBD2 as D (6 bases). Germline CDR1 and CDR2: MDHEN and SYDVKM. This CDR3 is 15 amino acids long. V lost 6 bases, J lost 0 bases, and 12 bases lay in between. The CDR3 reads CASRRDWSSYNEQFF. In DNA, the CDR3 is TGTGCCAGCAGGCGGGACTGGAGCTCCTACAATGAGCAGTTCTTC.

This chain joins TRBV2 and TRBJ1-1; D is undetermined. Trimming cost V 2 bases and J 0 bases, with 7 bases left between them. The CDR3 is made up of 14 amino acids. Germline values: CDR1 SNHLY, CDR2 FYNNEI. CDR3 in amino acids: CASSELQLNTEAFF. DNA of the CDR3: TGTGCCAGCAGTGAACTCCAACTGAACACTGAAGCTTTCTTT.